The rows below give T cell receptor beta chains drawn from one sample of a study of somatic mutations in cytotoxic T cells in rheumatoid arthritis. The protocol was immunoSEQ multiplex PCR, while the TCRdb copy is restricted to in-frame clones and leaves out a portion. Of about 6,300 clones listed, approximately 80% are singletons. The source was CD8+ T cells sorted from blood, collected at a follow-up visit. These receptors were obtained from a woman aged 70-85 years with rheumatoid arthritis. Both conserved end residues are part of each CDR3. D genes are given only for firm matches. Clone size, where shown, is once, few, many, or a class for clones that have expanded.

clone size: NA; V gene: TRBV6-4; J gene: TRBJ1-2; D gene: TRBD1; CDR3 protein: CASSDTPQGAVDGYTF; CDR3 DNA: TGTGCCAGCAGTGACACCCCCCAGGGGGCTGTTGATGGCTACACCTTC
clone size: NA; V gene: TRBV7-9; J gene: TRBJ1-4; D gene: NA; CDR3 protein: CASTPGRNNEKLFF; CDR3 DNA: TGTGCCAGCACCCCGGGGAGAAATAATGAAAAACTGTTTTTT
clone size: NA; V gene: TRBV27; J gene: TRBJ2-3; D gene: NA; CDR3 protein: CASRDRGGGGSTDTQYF; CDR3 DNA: TGTGCCAGCAGAGACAGGGGCGGCGGGGGAAGCACAGATACGCAGTATTTT
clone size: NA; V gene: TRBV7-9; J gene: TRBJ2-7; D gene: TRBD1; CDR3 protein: CASSFGTGSYEQYF; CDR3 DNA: TGTGCCAGCAGCTTTGGGACAGGGTCCTACGAGCAGTACTTC
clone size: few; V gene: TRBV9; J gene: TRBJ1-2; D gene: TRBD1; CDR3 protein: CASSPRVQGAYGYTF; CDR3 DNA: TGTGCCAGCAGCCCCCGGGTGCAGGGGGCCTATGGCTACACCTTC
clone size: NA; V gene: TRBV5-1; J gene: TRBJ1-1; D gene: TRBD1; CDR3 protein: CASSWGDRGLTEAFF; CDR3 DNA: TGCGCCAGCAGCTGGGGAGACAGGGGGCTCACTGAAGCTTTCTTT
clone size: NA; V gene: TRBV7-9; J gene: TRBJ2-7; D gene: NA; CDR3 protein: CASSLALAGYHEQYF; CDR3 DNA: TGTGCCAGCAGCTTAGCGCTTGCGGGTTACCACGAGCAGTACTTC
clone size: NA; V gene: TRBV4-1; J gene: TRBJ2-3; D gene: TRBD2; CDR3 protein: CASSQGTSGGSDTQYF; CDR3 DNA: TGCGCCAGCAGCCAAGGGACTAGCGGGGGATCAGATACGCAGTATTTT
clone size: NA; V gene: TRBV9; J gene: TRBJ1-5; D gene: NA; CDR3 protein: CASSPRLEGNQPQHF; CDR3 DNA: TGTGCCAGCAGCCCCCGGTTGGAGGGCAATCAGCCCCAGCATTTT
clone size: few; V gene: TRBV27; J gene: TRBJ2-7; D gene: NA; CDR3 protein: CASSLSESSYEQYF; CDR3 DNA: TGTGCCAGCAGTTTATCGGAGAGCTCCTACGAGCAGTACTTC
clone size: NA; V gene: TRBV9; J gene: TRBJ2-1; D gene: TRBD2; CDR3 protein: CASSVGGRPYNEQFF; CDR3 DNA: TGTGCCAGCAGCGTAGGCGGGAGGCCCTACAATGAGCAGTTCTTC
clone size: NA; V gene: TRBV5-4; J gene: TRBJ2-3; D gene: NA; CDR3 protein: CASSLSRTDTQYF; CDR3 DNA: TGTGCCAGCAGCTTGAGTCGCACAGATACGCAGTATTTT
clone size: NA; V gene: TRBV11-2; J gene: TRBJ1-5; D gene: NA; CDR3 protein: CASSSITSAPEGAQHF; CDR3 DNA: TGTGCCAGCAGCTCGATCACCTCGGCCCCGGAGGGGGCCCAGCATTTT
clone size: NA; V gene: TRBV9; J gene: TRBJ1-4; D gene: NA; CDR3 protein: CASSVGRSNEKLFF; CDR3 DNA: TGTGCCAGCAGCGTAGGCCGAAGTAATGAAAAACTGTTTTTT
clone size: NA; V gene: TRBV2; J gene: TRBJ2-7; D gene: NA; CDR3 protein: CASSEERAPSYEQYF; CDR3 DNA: TGTGCCAGCAGTGAGGAGCGGGCCCCCTCCTACGAGCAGTACTTC
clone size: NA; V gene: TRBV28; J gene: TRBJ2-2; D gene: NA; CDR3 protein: CASSLSTGELFF; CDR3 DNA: TGTGCCAGCAGTTTATCCACCGGGGAGCTGTTTTTT
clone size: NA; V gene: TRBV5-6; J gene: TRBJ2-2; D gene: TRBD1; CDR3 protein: CASSFLIGTENTGELFF; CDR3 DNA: TGTGCCAGCAGCTTCCTAATTGGGACAGAGAACACCGGGGAGCTGTTTTTT
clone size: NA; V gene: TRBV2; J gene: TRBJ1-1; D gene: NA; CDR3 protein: CASSEYANTEAFF; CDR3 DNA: TGTGCCAGCAGTGAATACGCGAACACTGAAGCTTTCTTT
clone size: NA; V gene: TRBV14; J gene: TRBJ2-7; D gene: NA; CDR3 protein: CASSPLGYEQYF; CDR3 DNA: TGTGCCAGCAGCCCCCTGGGCTACGAGCAGTACTTC
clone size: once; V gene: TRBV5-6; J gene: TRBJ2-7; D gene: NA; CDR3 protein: CASSSLRGPTYEQYF; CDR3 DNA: TGTGCCAGCAGCTCCCTAAGGGGACCTACCTACGAGCAGTACTTC
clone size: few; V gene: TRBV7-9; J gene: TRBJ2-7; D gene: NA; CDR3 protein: CASSLNNPYEQYF; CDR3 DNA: TGTGCCAGCAGCTTGAACAATCCCTACGAGCAGTACTTC
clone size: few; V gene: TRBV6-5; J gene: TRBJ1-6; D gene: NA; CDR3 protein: CASTYGGAHSPLHF; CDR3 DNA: TGTGCCAGCACCTACGGGGGGGCGCATTCACCCCTCCACTTT
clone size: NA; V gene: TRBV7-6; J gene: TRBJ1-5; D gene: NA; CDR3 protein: CASSLEWGASNQPQHF; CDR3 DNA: TGTGCCAGCAGCTTAGAGTGGGGGGCAAGCAATCAGCCCCAGCATTTT
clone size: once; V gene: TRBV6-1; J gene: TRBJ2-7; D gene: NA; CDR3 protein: CASSEPGGVYEQYF; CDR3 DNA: TGTGCCAGCAGTGAGCCGGGTGGAGTCTACGAGCAGTACTTC
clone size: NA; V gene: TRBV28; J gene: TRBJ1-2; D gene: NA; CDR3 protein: CASSPRRANYGYTF; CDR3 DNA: TGTGCCAGCAGCCCTCGAAGAGCTAACTATGGCTACACCTTC
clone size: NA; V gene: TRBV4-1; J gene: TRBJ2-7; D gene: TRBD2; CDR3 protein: CASSQEGTSGRYEQYF; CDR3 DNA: TGCGCCAGCAGCCAAGAGGGGACTAGCGGGAGGTACGAGCAGTACTTC
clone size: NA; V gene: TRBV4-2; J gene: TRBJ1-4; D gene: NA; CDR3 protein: CASSEDMGEKLFF; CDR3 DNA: TGTGCCAGCTCTGAGGACATGGGTGAAAAACTGTTTTTT
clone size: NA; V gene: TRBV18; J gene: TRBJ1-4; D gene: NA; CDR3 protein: CASSLGGGREKLFF; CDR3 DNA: TGTGCCAGCTCATTGGGGGGGGGTCGGGAAAAACTGTTTTTT
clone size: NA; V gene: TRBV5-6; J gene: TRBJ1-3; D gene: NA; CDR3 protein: CASSYGTAGNTIYF; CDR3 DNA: TGTGCCAGCAGCTACGGGACGGCGGGAAACACCATATATTTT
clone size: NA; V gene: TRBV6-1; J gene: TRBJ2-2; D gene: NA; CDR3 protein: CASGNTGELFF; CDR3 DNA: TGTGCCAGCGGTAACACCGGGGAGCTGTTTTTT
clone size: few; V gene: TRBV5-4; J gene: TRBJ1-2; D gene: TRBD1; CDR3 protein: CASSLRSGQLYGYTF; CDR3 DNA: TGTGCCAGCAGCTTGCGATCGGGACAGCTCTATGGCTACACCTTC
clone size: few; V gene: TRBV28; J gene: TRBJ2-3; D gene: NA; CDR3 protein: CASSLAGTQYF; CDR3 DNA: TGTGCCAGCAGTTTGGCCGGGACGCAGTATTTT
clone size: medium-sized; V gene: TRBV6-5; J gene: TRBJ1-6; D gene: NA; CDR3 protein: CASSYSIEGSPLHF; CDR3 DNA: TGTGCCAGCAGTTACTCGATTGAGGGTTCACCCCTCCACTTT
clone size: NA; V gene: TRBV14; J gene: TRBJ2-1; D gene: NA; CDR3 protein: CASSQAEGWGSYNEQFF; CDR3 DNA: TGTGCCAGCAGCCAAGCCGAGGGTTGGGGCTCCTACAATGAGCAGTTCTTC
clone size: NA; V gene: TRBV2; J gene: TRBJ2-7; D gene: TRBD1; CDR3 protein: CASSEDRGDEQYF; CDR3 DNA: TGTGCCAGCAGTGAGGACAGGGGGGACGAGCAGTACTTC
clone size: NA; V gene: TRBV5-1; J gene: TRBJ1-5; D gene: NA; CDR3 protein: CASSLDGDSNQPQHF; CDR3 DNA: TGCGCCAGCAGCTTGGACGGTGATAGCAATCAGCCCCAGCATTTT
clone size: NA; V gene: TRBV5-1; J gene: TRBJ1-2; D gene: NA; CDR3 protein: CASSSIRTDSSYGYTF; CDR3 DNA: TGCGCCAGCAGCTCGATCCGGACAGATAGTAGCTATGGCTACACCTTC
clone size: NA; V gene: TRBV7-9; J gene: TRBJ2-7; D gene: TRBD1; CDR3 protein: CASSPRDSSSYEQYF; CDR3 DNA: TGTGCCAGCAGCCCCCGGGACAGTTCAAGCTACGAGCAGTACTTC
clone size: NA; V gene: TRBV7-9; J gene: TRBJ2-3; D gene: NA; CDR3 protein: CASSPPSVVTTDTQYF; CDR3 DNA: TGTGCCAGCAGCCCCCCTAGTGTAGTAACCACAGATACGCAGTATTTT
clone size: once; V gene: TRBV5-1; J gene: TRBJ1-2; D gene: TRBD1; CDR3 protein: CASSLGDRVDYGYTF; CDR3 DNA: TGCGCCAGCAGCTTGGGGGACAGGGTGGACTATGGCTACACCTTC
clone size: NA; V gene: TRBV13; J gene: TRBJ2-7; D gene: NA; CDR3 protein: CASSPDSHEQYF; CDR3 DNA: TGTGCCAGCAGCCCTGATTCTCACGAGCAGTACTTC
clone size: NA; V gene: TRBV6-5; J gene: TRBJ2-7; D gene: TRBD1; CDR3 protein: CASRPGQGTYEQYF; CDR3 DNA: TGTGCCAGCAGACCCGGACAGGGAACCTACGAGCAGTACTTC
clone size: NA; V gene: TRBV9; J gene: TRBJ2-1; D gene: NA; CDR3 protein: CASSAADSGAYNEQFF; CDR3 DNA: TGTGCCAGCAGCGCCGCCGATAGCGGAGCCTACAATGAGCAGTTCTTC
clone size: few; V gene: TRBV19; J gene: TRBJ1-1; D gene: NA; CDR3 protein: CASIGLNTEAFF; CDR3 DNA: TGTGCCAGTATAGGGCTGAACACTGAAGCTTTCTTT
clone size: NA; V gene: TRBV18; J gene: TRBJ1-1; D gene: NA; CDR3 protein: CASSLEDNPGHVAFF; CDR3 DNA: TGTGCCAGCTCACTCGAAGACAACCCGGGGCACGTAGCTTTCTTT
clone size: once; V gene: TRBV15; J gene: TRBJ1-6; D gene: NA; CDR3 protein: CATSRPLSNSPLHF; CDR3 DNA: TGTGCCACCAGCCGGCCACTAAGTAATTCACCCCTCCACTTT
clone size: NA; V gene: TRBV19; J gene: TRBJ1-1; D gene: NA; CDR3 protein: CASSTGQNTEAFF; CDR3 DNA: TGTGCCAGTAGTACCGGCCAGAACACTGAAGCTTTCTTT
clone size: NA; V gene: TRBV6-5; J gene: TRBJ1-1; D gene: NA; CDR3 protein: CASSYSTLAQGSQAFF; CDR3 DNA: TGTGCCAGCAGTTACTCGACGCTGGCTCAGGGCTCCCAAGCTTTCTTT
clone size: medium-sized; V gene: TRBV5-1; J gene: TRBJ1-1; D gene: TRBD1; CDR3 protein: CASSLGWGGTGMNTEAFF; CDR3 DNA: TGCGCCAGCAGCTTGGGGTGGGGAGGGACAGGCATGAACACTGAAGCTTTCTTT
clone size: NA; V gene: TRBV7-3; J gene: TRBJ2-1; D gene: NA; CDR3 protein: CASSPDTYNEQFF; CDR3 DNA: TGTGCCAGCAGCCCCGACACCTACAATGAGCAGTTCTTC
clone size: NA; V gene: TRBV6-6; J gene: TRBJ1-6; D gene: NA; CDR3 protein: CASSYGSTNSPLHF; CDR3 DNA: TGTGCCAGCAGTTACGGGTCCACCAATTCACCCCTCCACTTT
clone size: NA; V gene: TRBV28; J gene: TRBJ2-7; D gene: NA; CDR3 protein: CASSFPYGSQYEQYF; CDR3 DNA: TGTGCCAGCAGCTTCCCCTACGGGAGTCAGTACGAGCAGTACTTC
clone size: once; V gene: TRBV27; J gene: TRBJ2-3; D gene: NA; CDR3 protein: CASSLYFPYTQYF; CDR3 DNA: TGTGCCAGCAGTTTATACTTCCCGTATACGCAGTATTTT
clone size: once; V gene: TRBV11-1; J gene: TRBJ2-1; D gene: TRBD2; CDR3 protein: CASRRIAGAQNEQFF; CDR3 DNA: TGTGCCAGCAGACGTATAGCGGGGGCCCAAAATGAGCAGTTCTTC
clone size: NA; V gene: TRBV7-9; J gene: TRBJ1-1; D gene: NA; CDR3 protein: CASSLKPEAFF; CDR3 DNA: TGTGCCAGCAGCTTAAAACCCGAAGCTTTCTTT
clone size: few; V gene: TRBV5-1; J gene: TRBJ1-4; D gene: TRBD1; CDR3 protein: CASSLEGTGDEKLFF; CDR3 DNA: TGCGCCAGCAGCTTGGAAGGGACAGGGGATGAAAAACTGTTTTTT
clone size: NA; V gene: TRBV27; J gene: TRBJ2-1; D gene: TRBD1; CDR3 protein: CASSLWRGDRGHNEQFF; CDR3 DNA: TGTGCCAGCAGTTTATGGCGGGGAGACAGGGGTCACAATGAGCAGTTCTTC
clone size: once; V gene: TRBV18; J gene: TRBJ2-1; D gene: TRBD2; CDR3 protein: CASTTDLTSGYNEQFF; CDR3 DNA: TGTGCCAGCACAACAGACCTGACTAGCGGCTACAATGAGCAGTTCTTC